This record covers a single TCR beta chain. The germline gives CDR1 SGHVS, CDR2 FQNEAQ. Unmatched junction bases numbered 17, after V lost 5 bases and J lost 9 bases. The CDR3 sequence is 16 residues long. Time point of the sample: after preoperative PTX-NDP chemotherapy. The sample originates from a study of esophageal squamous cell carcinoma under preoperative chemotherapy. Via MiXCR, TCRdb re-called the PCR reads, giving one row per CDR3 protein. The sample lists around 30,000 distinct CDR3 sequences, around 50% occurring once. Sample collection was performed from a patient given preoperative chemotherapy. The chain is built from TRBV7-8 and TRBJ2-3, with TRBD1 identical over 7 bases. This TCR was sampled from a human donor with esophageal squamous cell carcinoma. The donor label of this sample is uncertain. The DNA of the CDR3 is TGTGCCAGCAGCCGCCTCCAGGGGGTAAACACCGGGACGCAGTATTTT. Its translation: CASSRLQGVNTGTQYF.